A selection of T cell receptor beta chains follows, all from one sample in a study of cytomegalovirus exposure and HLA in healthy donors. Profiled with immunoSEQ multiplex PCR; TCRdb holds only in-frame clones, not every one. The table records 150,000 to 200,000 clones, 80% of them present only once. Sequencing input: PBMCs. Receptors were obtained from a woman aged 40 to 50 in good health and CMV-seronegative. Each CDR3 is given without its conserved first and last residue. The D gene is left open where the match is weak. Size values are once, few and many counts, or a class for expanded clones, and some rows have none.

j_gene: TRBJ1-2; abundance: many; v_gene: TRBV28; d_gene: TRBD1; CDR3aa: ASSPRQGANYGYT
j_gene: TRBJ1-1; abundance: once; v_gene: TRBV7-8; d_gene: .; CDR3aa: ASSRRQRNTEAF
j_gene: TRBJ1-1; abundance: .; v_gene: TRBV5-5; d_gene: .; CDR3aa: ASSLTNTEAF
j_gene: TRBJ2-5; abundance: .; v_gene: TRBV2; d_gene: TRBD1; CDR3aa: ASSTPRGTGGLEQY
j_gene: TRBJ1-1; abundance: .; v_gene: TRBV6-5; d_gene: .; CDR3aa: ASGQYMNTEAF
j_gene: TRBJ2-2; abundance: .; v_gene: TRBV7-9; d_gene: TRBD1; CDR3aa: ASSGQQGSGELF
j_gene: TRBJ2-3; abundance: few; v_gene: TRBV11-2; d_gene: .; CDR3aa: ASSPRQTDTQY
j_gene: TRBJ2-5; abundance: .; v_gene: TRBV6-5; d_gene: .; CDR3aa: ASSYSWQGETQY
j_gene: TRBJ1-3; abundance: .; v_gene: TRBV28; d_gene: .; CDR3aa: ASSTSGNTIY
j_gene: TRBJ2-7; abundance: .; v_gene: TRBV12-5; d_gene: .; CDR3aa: ASGLQGSSEQY
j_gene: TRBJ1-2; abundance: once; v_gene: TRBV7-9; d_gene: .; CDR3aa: ASSLDARFYGYT
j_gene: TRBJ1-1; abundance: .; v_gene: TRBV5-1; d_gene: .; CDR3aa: ASSADGNMNTEAF
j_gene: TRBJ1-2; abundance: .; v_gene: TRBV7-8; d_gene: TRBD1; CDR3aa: ASSVNRGNYGYT
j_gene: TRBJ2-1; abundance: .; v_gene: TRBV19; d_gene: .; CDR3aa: ASSIGGMRGEQF
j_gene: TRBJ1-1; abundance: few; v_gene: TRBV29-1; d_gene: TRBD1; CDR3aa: SVVRPDRVGAEAF
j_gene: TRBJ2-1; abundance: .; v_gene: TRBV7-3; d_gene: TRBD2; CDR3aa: ASSQSGTTHNEQF
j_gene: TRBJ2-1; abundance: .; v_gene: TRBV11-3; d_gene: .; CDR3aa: ASSLVSEQF
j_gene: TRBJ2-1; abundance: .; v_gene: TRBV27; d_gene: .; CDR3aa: ASSFPGLLSYNEQF
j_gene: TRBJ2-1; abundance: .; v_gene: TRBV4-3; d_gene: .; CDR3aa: ASSQVPRTAYNEQF
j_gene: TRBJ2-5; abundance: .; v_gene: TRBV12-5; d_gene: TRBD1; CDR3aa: ASGLAPFGTGKETQY
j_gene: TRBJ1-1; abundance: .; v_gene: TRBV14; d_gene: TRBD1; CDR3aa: ASSQDDRGRGAF
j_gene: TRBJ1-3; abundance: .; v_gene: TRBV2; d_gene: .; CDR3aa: ASSEAPGPGNTIY
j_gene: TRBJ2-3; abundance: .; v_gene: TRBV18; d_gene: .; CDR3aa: ASSPTVSTDTQY
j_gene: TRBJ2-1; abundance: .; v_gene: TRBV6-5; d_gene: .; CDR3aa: ASSYTGGEYNEQF
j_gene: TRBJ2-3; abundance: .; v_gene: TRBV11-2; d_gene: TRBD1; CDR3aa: ASGPGQGQDTQY
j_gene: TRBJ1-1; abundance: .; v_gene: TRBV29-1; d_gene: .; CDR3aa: SVEEPGKRTEAF
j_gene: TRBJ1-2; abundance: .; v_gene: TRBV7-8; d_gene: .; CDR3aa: ASSSTSAFGSLYGYT
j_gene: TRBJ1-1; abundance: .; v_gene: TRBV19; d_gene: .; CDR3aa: ASSISQGGTEAF
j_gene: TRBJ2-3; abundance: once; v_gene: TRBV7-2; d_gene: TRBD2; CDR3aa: ASSRSGTSGSPSTDTQY